This paragraph covers one T cell receptor beta chain sequence. This sample was included in a study of blood T cell repertoires in COVID-19. Study background: Donors in the United States, Italy and Spain gave samples during acute or convalescent COVID-19. T cells, B-cell-depleted T cells, or PBMCs supplied cDNA or gDNA.

The V gene end was trimmed by 2 bases and the J gene end by 7 bases; junction bases not matched to a gene: 7. This CDR3 is 16 amino acids long. Looked up from germline, CDR1 is SGHRS and CDR2 is YFSETQ. Per the authors' pipeline: Estimation of nucleated cell counts relied on the amplification of reference gene primers. Repertoires were generated with immunoSEQ multiplex PCR, while TCRdb's copy carries only in-frame clones and drops some. That table supplies the V and J calls and clone size; D and trimming were determined from the DNA. The data hold 310,000 or so clones, with about nine tenths observed a single time. The Seattle site enrolled patients during active infection and followed them longitudinally.

The sequenced material came from peripheral blood. The rearrangement joins TRBV5-1 to TRBJ2-7; 15 bases agree with TRBD2. The sequence derives from a woman aged 30 to 39 with COVID-19, enrolled during active disease. CDR3 nucleotide sequence: TGCGCCAGCAGCTTCCGGACTAGCGGGAGGGGAACAGAGCAGTACTTC. Its translation: CASSFRTSGRGTEQYF.